The T cell receptor (beta chain) described here comes from a study of CDR3 diversity in severe acne. TCRdb re-analysed the PCR reads in MiXCR, keeping a single row per CDR3 protein. This sample has around 83,000 distinct CDR3 sequences, with under 55% found just once. Losses at the gene ends were 3 bases for V and 5 bases for J; bases not matched to a gene: 9. The CDR3 length is 16 residues. The germline V gene encodes CDR1 SEHNR and CDR2 FQNEAQ (reference sequence). This clonotype was counted ten times or more. The V and J genes are TRBV7-9 and TRBJ2-5; 10 bases match TRBD2. The clonotype originates from a male donor with severe acne vulgaris. Material: blood. The CDR3 DNA reads TGTGCCAGCAGCTTCTTTAGCGGGGGGCCCCAGGAGACCCAGTACTTC. It translates to CASSFFSGGPQETQYF.